The T cell receptor (beta chain) described here comes from a study of T cell clones after liver transplantation. The wider study: Liver transplant recipients had immunosuppression withdrawal attempted within 2 years. Apart from a few HCV-positive recipients, transplants were for non-autoimmune, non-viral reasons. Without induction therapy, subjects received standard immunosuppression until 12-24 months post-transplant.

V gave up 4 bases and J gave up 8 bases, with 32 bases separating them. There are 19 residues in the CDR3. Germline V gene data show CDR1 as MDHEN and CDR2 as SYDVKM. Generated by immunoSEQ multiplex PCR, the TCRdb table keeps only in-frame clones and is missing some. The sample lists about 76,000 clones, over 80% occurring once. Here the sequenced sample was CD4+ T cells from blood, taken at the 22-month timepoint. This chain connects TRBV28 to TRBJ1-1, with D perhaps TRBD1 (5 bases). The receptor was isolated from a human patient who received a liver transplant. Some T cells may have come from the graft donor. This CDR3 reads CASSSRARGGAGRGAEAFF. DNA of the CDR3: TGTGCCAGCAGTTCCCGAGCACGAGGTGGGGCTGGGCGAGGAGCCGAAGCTTTCTTT.